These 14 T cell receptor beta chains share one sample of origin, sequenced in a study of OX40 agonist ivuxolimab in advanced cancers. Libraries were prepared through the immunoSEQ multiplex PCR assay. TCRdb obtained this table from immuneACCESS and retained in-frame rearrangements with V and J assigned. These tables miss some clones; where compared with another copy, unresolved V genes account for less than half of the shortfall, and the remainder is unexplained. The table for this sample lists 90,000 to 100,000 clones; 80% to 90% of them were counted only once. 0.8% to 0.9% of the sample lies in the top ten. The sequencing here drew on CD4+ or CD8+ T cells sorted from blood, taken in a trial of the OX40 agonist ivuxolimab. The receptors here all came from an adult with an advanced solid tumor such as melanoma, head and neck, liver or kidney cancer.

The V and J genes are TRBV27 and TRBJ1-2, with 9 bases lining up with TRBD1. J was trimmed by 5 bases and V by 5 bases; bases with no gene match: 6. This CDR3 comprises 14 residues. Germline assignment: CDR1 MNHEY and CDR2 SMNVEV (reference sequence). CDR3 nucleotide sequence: TGTGCCAGCAGTGTGGGACAGGGCCTTTATGGCTACACCTTC. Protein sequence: CASSVGQGLYGYTF.

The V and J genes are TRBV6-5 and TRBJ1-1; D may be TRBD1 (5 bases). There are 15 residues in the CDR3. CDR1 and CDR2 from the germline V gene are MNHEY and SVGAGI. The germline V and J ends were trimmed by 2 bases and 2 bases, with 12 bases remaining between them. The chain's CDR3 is CASSYGPQGNTEAFF. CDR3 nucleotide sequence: TGTGCCAGCAGTTACGGGCCCCAGGGAAACACTGAAGCTTTCTTT.

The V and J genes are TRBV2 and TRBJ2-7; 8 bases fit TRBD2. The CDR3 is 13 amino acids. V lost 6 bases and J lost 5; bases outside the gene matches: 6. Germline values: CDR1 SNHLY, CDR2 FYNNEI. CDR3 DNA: TGTGCCAGCAGCGCTCTAGCGGGCGACGAGCAGTACTTC. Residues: CASSALAGDEQYF.

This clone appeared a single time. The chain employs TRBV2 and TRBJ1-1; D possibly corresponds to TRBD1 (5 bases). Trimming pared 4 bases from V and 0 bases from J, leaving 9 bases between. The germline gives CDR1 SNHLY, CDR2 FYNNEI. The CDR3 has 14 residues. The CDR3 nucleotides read TGTGCCAGCAGTGCGGGACGGATGAACACTGAAGCTTTCTTT. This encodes CASSAGRMNTEAFF.

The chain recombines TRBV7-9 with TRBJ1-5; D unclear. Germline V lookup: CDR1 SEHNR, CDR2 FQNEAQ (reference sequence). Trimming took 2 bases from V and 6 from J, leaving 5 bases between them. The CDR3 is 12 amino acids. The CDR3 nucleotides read TGTGCCAGCAGCTTAAGTGCTCAGCCCCAGCATTTT. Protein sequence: CASSLSAQPQHF.

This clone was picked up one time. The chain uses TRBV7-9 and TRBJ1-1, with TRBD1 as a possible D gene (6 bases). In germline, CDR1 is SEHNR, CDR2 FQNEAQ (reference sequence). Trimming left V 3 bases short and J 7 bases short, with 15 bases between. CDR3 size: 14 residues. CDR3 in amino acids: CASSLRTVSVEAFF. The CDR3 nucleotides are TGTGCCAGCAGCTTGAGGACAGTTTCCGTTGAAGCTTTCTTT.

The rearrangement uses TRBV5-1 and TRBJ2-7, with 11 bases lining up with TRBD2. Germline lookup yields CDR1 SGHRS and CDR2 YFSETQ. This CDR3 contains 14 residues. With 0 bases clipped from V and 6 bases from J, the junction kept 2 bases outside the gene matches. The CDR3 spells CASSLGGLAAEQYF. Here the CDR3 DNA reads TGCGCCAGCAGCTTGGGGGGACTAGCGGCCGAGCAGTACTTC.

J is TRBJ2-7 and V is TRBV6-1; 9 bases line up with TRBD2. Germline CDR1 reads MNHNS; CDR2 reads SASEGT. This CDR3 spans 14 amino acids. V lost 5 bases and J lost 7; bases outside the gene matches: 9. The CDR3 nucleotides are TGTGCCAGCAGTTTTACAGCGGGAGGTGGAGAGCAGTACGTC. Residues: CASSFTAGGGEQYV.

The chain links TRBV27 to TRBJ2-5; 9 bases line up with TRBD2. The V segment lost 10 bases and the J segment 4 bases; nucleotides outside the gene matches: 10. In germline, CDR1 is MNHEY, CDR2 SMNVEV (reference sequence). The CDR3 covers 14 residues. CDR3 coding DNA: TGTGCCACCAGCACCTCTAGCGGGACAGAGACCCAGTACTTC. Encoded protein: CATSTSSGTETQYF.

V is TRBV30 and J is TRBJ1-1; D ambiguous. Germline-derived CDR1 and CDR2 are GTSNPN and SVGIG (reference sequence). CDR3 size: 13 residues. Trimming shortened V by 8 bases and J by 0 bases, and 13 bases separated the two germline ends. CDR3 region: CALLGRMNTEAFF. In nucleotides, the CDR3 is TGTGCCCTCTTGGGCCGAATGAACACTGAAGCTTTCTTT.

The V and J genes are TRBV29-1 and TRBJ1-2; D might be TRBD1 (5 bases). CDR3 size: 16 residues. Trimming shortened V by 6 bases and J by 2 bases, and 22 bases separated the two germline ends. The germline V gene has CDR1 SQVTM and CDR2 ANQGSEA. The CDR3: CSVRGTSQGGNYGYTF. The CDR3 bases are TGCAGCGTCCGCGGGACTTCTCAAGGCGGGAACTATGGCTACACCTTC.

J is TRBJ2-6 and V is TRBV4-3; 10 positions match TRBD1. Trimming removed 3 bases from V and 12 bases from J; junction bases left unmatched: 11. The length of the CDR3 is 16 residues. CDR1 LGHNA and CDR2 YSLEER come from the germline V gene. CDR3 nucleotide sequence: TGCGCCAGCAGCCAGCACCCGGGACAGGGGCCCTCCGTCCTGACTTTC. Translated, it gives CASSQHPGQGPSVLTF.

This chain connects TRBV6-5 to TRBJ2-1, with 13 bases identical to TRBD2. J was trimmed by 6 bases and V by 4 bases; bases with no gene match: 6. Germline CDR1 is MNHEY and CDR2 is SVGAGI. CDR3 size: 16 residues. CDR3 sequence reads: CASSSRGTSGTNEQFF. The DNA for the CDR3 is TGTGCCAGCAGTTCCCGGGGGACTAGCGGGACCAATGAGCAGTTCTTC.

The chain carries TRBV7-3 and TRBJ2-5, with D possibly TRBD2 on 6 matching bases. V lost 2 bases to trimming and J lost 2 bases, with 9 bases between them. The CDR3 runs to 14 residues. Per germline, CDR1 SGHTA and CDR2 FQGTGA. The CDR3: CASSLGGRQETQYF. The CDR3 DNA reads TGTGCCAGCAGCTTAGGAGGGAGGCAAGAGACCCAGTACTTC.